This passage covers 22 T cell receptor beta chains from one sample sequenced in a study of cytomegalovirus exposure and HLA in healthy donors. Both 60 Vbeta primers and 13 Jbeta primers went into the PCR. Libraries were prepared by immunoSEQ multiplex PCR; TCRdb keeps only in-frame clonotypes and omits some of them. Its table lists 45,000 or so clones. Specimen: PBMCs. The receptors shown here come from a male donor in good health and CMV-seronegative.

The chain employs TRBV28 and TRBJ1-2; 7 positions match TRBD1. Germline V lookup: CDR1 MDHEN, CDR2 SYDVKM. This CDR3 has 15 amino acids. With 2 bases clipped from V and 6 bases from J, the junction kept 9 bases outside the gene matches. The CDR3 loop reads CASSLQRQGGHGYTF. The DNA for the CDR3 is TGTGCCAGCAGTTTACAGCGACAGGGAGGTCATGGCTACACCTTC.

The CDR3 is CASSLVQGPYEQYF. CDR3 DNA: TGTGCCAGCAGCTTAGTTCAGGGGCCCTACGAGCAGTACTTC. The chain joins TRBV7-9 to TRBJ2-7; possibly TRBD1 for D (6 bases). V was pared by 1 base and J by 2 bases, with 9 bases between. This CDR3 has 14 amino acids. Germline CDR1 is SEHNR and CDR2 is FQNEAQ (reference sequence).

This rearrangement joins TRBV4-3 to TRBJ1-1; 7 bases fit TRBD1. This CDR3 spans 14 amino acids. Germline trimming cut 3 bases from V and 5 bases from J; bases unmatched to any gene: 6. Germline V lookup: CDR1 LGHNA, CDR2 YSLEER. CDR3 residues: CASSQAGGMTEAFF. For the CDR3, the DNA is TGCGCCAGCAGCCAGGCAGGGGGAATGACTGAAGCTTTCTTT.

The chain uses TRBV9 and TRBJ2-3; 9 bases align to TRBD1. Trimming removed 0 bases from V and 2 bases from J; junction bases left unmatched: 4. CDR3 size: 16 residues. Germline values: CDR1 SGDLS, CDR2 YYNGEE. CDR3 sequence: CASSVGDREDTDTQYF. CDR3 bases: TGTGCCAGCAGCGTAGGGGACAGGGAGGACACAGATACGCAGTATTTT.

The rearrangement joins TRBV4-3 to TRBJ2-3; possible D gene TRBD1, 5 bases. CDR3 length equals 15 residues. The V gene's germline CDR1 is LGHNA and CDR2 YSLEER. V was clipped by 1 base and J by 1 base, with 9 bases between them. The CDR3 DNA is TGCGCCAGCAGCCAAGTTACAGGACGCACAGATACGCAGTATTTT. It is translated as CASSQVTGRTDTQYF.

The rearrangement links TRBV7-9 to TRBJ1-4, with 7 positions matching TRBD1. CDR1 and CDR2 from the germline V gene are SEHNR and FQNEAQ (reference sequence). The CDR3 extends over 15 amino acids. Trimming at V came to 5 bases and at J to 6 bases, leaving 9 bases not matched to a gene. The CDR3 DNA sequence: TGTGCCAGCAGCAAAACAGGGGCCATGGATGAAAAACTGTTTTTT. Its protein is CASSKTGAMDEKLFF. The variable domain in full, completed from reference TRBV7-9 and TRBJ1-4, reads DTGVSQNPRHKITKRGQNVTFRCDPISEHNRLYWYRQTLGQGPEFLTYFQNEAQLEKSRLLSDRFSAERPKGSFSTLEIQRTEQGDSAMYLCASSKTGAMDEKLFFGSGTQLSVL.

This chain uses TRBV6-5 with TRBJ2-7; 8 positions agree with TRBD1. V dropped 2 bases and J dropped 4; count of bases not matched to a gene: 10. This CDR3 region has 16 residues. Germline assignment: CDR1 MNHEY and CDR2 SVGAGI. CDR3 amino acids: CASSYGPAGGRYEQYF. CDR3 nucleotide sequence: TGTGCCAGCAGTTACGGTCCTGCAGGGGGCAGATACGAGCAGTACTTC.

The chain carries TRBV30 and TRBJ2-7, with D perhaps TRBD2 (6 bases). CDR3 length: 13 amino acids. V was trimmed by 4 bases and J by 5 bases, leaving 15 bases between them. The germline CDR1 and CDR2 sequences are GTSNPN and SVGIG (reference sequence). The CDR3 sequence: CAWNSGREDEQYF. DNA for the CDR3: TGTGCCTGGAACTCCGGCAGGGAGGACGAGCAGTACTTC.

This sequence joins TRBV2 and TRBJ1-5; D is unresolved. This CDR3 has 14 amino acids. Trimming took off 6 bases at V and 6 bases at J, with 15 bases between the two ends. Germline CDR1 is SNHLY and CDR2 is FYNNEI. CDR3 in DNA: TGTGCCAGCAGCGAGCTCCCCGAGGTTCAGCCCCAGCATTTT. Its protein product is CASSELPEVQPQHF.

The chain links TRBV4-1 to TRBJ1-1, with 7 nucleotides matching TRBD1. The germline V gene encodes CDR1 MGHRA and CDR2 YSYEKL. The CDR3 is made up of 15 amino acids. The trim removed 0 bases at V and 10 bases at J, leaving 11 bases unmatched. The CDR3, as DNA: TGCGCCAGCAGCCAAGATAAGGGGGCAGCCAACGGAGCTTTCTTT. Translation gives CASSQDKGAANGAFF.

The chain carries TRBV6-4 and TRBJ2-3; TRBD2 matches 8 bases. Looked up from germline, CDR1 is MRHNA and CDR2 is SNTAGT. J was trimmed by 4 bases and V by 5 bases; bases with no gene match: 8. The CDR3 loop spans 15 amino acids. CDR3 nucleotide sequence: TGTGCCAGCAGTCCAAGCGGGGGAGGCTCAGATACGCAGTATTTT. This translates into CASSPSGGGSDTQYF.

The chain couples TRBV4-1 to TRBJ1-1, with D possibly matching TRBD1 (6 bases). Germline CDR1 reads MGHRA; CDR2 reads YSYEKL. The CDR3 spans 13 residues. The V gene lost 0 bases and the J gene lost 8 bases, with 10 bases spanning the gap. CDR3 sequence: CASSQEDRLEAFF. The CDR3 coding sequence is TGCGCCAGCAGCCAAGAAGACAGGCTAGAAGCTTTCTTT.

The gene calls are TRBV5-4 and TRBJ1-2, with a possible D match to TRBD1 (6 bases). V was clipped by 2 bases and J by 0 bases, with 14 bases between them. The CDR3 covers 16 residues. The germline CDR1 and CDR2 sequences are SGHNT and YYREEE (reference sequence). CDR3 sequence (DNA): TGTGCCAGCAGCTTACCCGGACAGAACACTAACTATGGCTACACCTTC. It translates to CASSLPGQNTNYGYTF.

V and J are TRBV4-1 and TRBJ2-7, with 11 bases identical to TRBD1. The CDR3 has 16 residues. V gave up 0 bases and J gave up 6 bases; unmatched junction bases: 7. Germline CDR1 is MGHRA and CDR2 is YSYEKL. CDR3 coding DNA: TGCGCCAGCAGCCAAGAACCGGGACAGGGGGTAAGCGAGCAGTACTTC. It encodes CASSQEPGQGVSEQYF.

The chain recombines TRBV18 with TRBJ1-2, with no clear D. The CDR3 is made up of 13 amino acids. The V and J ends lost 2 bases and 1 base respectively, with 5 bases between them. Germline CDR1 and CDR2: KGHSH and LQKENI. The CDR3 DNA reads TGTGCCAGCTCACCAGGACTTAACTATGGCTACACCTTC. This codes for CASSPGLNYGYTF.

Here the CDR3 reads CASSVYSGGEQFF. In DNA form, the CDR3 reads TGTGCCAGCAGCGTGTATAGCGGGGGTGAGCAGTTCTTC. The V and J genes are TRBV9 and TRBJ2-1; 9 positions agree with TRBD2. The J segment lost 9 bases and the V segment lost 2 bases, leaving 3 bases of the junction unmatched. Looked up from germline, CDR1 is SGDLS and CDR2 is YYNGEE. CDR3 length equals 13 residues.

The chain carries TRBV7-2 and TRBJ2-7; 7 bases align to TRBD1. This CDR3 has 15 residues. V gave up 5 bases and J gave up 0 bases; unmatched junction bases: 7. From germline, CDR1 is SGHTA and CDR2 FQGNSA. The CDR3 bases are TGTGCCAGCAGCAACGGACAGGATTCCTCCTACGAGCAGTACTTC. This sequence encodes CASSNGQDSSYEQYF. The variable domain in full, with the rest retrieved from reference TRBV7-2 and TRBJ2-7, is GAGVSQSPSNKVTEKGKDVELRCDPISGHTALYWYRQSLGQGLEFLIYFQGNSAPDKSGLPSDRFSAERTGGSVSTLTIQRTQQEDSAVYLCASSNGQDSSYEQYFGPGTRLTVT.

The J gene is TRBJ2-2, the V gene TRBV5-1; D gene uncertain. Germline lookup yields CDR1 SGHRS and CDR2 YFSETQ. The ends were cut back, 7 bases at V and 0 bases at J, with 7 bases in the middle. The CDR3 runs 13 residues. The CDR3 sequence is CASALPNTGELFF. CDR3 sequence (DNA): TGCGCCAGCGCTCTACCGAACACCGGGGAGCTGTTTTTT.

The chain couples TRBV6-1 to TRBJ2-2, with D tentatively TRBD1 (6 bases). CDR3 size: 15 residues. The ends were cut back, 7 bases at V and 0 bases at J, with 12 bases in the middle. Germline V CDR1 and CDR2: MNHNS, SASEGT. The CDR3 is CASIAGTPNTGELFF. Written as DNA, the CDR3 is TGTGCCAGCATCGCAGGGACACCGAACACCGGGGAGCTGTTTTTT.

The chain combines TRBV25-1 with TRBJ1-1, with D unresolved. This CDR3 contains 14 residues. Looked up from germline, CDR1 is MGHDK and CDR2 is SYGVNS. Trimming removed 2 bases at V and 6 bases at J, with 13 bases between. The CDR3 protein is CASSEHNPGAEAFF. The CDR3 coding sequence is TGTGCCAGCAGTGAACACAACCCCGGGGCTGAAGCTTTCTTT.

CDR3 protein: CAWRDTSGGAVETQYF. Written as DNA, the CDR3 is TGTGCCTGGAGAGATACTAGCGGGGGGGCCGTGGAGACCCAGTACTTC. V and J are TRBV30 and TRBJ2-5; 13 bases fit TRBD2. Germline CDR1 GTSNPN, CDR2 SVGIG (reference sequence). Losses at the gene ends were 3 bases for V and 5 bases for J; bases not matched to a gene: 9. There are 16 residues in the CDR3.

The chain links TRBV5-1 to TRBJ2-5; 7 nucleotides agree with TRBD2. Per germline, CDR1 SGHRS and CDR2 YFSETQ. CDR3 length: 14 residues. The V and J ends lost 0 bases and 5 bases, in that order; junction bases with no gene match: 4. CDR3 in amino acids: CASSLVQGGETQYF. CDR3 sequence (DNA): TGCGCCAGCAGCTTGGTTCAGGGAGGGGAGACCCAGTACTTC.